These 21 T cell receptor beta chains came from one sample sequenced in a study of neoadjuvant anti-PD-1 for oral cavity cancer. Profiled with immunoSEQ multiplex PCR; TCRdb holds only in-frame clones, not every one. The sample carries 20,000 to 25,000 clones, 40% to 55% recorded once. Noted time point: after neoadjuvant nivolumab, at surgical resection. This specimen consisted of tumor tissue, obtained after nivolumab (anti-PD-1) treatment. These receptors all come from a person aged 35 to 85 with oral cavity squamous cell carcinoma.

The rearrangement uses TRBV19 and TRBJ1-5; the match to TRBD1 covers 8 bases. Trimming at V came to 4 bases and at J to 1 base, leaving 9 bases not matched to a gene. The germline gives CDR1 LNHDA, CDR2 SQIVND (reference sequence). The CDR3 runs to 17 residues. The CDR3 sequence: CASSKTRTGRSNQPQHF. The CDR3 nucleotides read TGTGCCAGTAGTAAAACACGGACAGGGCGCAGCAATCAGCCCCAGCATTTT.

The chain has TRBV5-6 and TRBJ1-2; 7 bases match TRBD1. The V gene end was trimmed by 4 bases and the J gene end by 3 bases; junction bases not matched to a gene: 9. Germline V gene lookup returns CDR1 SGHDT and CDR2 YYEEEE. CDR3 length: 15 amino acids. This CDR3 is CASSRWTGIYYGYTF. CDR3 coding DNA: TGTGCCAGCAGCCGATGGACAGGAATTTACTATGGCTACACCTTC.

The J gene is TRBJ2-7, the V gene TRBV14, with TRBD2 matching over 8 bases. CDR1 is SGHDN, CDR2 FVKESK, per germline. The ends lost 4 bases at V and 2 bases at J; junction bases unmatched: 7. CDR3 length equals 15 residues. CDR3 in DNA: TGTGCCAGCAGCCGCGTAGCGGGGATCCCCTACGAGCAGTACTTC. Translated, it gives CASSRVAGIPYEQYF. The full variable domain, with the rest looked up from reference TRBV14 and TRBJ2-7, is EAGVTQFPSHSVIEKGQTVTLRCDPISGHDNLYWYRRVMGKEIKFLLHFVKESKQDESGMPNNRFLAERTGGTYSTLKVQPAELEDSGVYFCASSRVAGIPYEQYFGPGTRLTVT.

V usage is TRBV6-5 and J usage is TRBJ2-3; 7 nucleotides match TRBD2. The germline V gene has CDR1 MNHEY and CDR2 SVGAGI. The CDR3 length is 16 residues. The V gene end was trimmed by 2 bases and the J gene end by 3 bases; junction bases not matched to a gene: 8. CDR3 region: CASSYDGGTGTDTQYF. The CDR3 bases are TGTGCCAGCAGTTACGACGGGGGGACGGGTACAGATACGCAGTATTTT.

J is TRBJ1-2 and V is TRBV18; D is unresolved. V shed 5 bases and J shed 7 bases, with 14 bases lying between them. The CDR3 has 13 residues. From germline, CDR1 is KGHSH and CDR2 LQKENI. CDR3 residues: CASSSSTTSGYTF. In nucleotides, the CDR3 is TGTGCCAGCTCATCGTCCACTACCTCTGGCTACACCTTC.

This chain joins TRBV30 and TRBJ1-2; TRBD1 matches 8 bases. Trimming at V came to 5 bases and at J to 6 bases, leaving 8 bases not matched to a gene. This CDR3 has 13 amino acids. Germline assignment: CDR1 GTSNPN and CDR2 SVGIG (reference sequence). CDR3 nucleotides: TGTGCCTGGGGGAGGACAGGGTTAAATGGCTACACCTTC. Its protein product is CAWGRTGLNGYTF.

This clone was detected only once. J is TRBJ1-2 and V is TRBV5-6; 8 bases match TRBD1. V was clipped by 5 bases and J by 8 bases; unmatched bases: 17. Germline values: CDR1 SGHDT, CDR2 YYEEEE. The CDR3 length is 16 residues. The CDR3, as DNA: TGTGCCAGCAGTCGTAGGGGCGGACAGGGCGGAGGGGGCTACACCTTC. This translates into CASSRRGGQGGGGYTF.

The chain links TRBV11-1 to TRBJ1-4, with a possible D match to TRBD1 (6 bases). Germline V gene data show CDR1 as SGHAT and CDR2 as FQDESV (reference sequence). The V gene lost 6 bases and the J gene lost 10 bases, with 15 bases spanning the gap. The CDR3 spans 13 residues. CDR3 sequence: CASSSRGAGKLFF. The CDR3 nucleotides read TGTGCCAGCAGTTCTCGGGGGGCCGGAAAACTGTTTTTT.

This clone appeared a few times. The chain is built from TRBV7-9 and TRBJ2-6, with 7 bases fitting TRBD2. This CDR3 spans 16 amino acids. Germline-derived CDR1 and CDR2 are SEHNR and FQNEAQ (reference sequence). With 5 bases clipped from V and 1 base from J, the junction kept 5 bases outside the gene matches. CDR3 amino acids: CASSPLGGSGANVLTF. CDR3 bases: TGTGCCAGCAGCCCCCTGGGGGGGTCTGGGGCCAACGTCCTGACTTTC.

The J gene is TRBJ1-6, the V gene TRBV5-1, with D tentatively TRBD1 (6 bases). Germline CDR1 and CDR2: SGHRS and YFSETQ. Trimming left V 2 bases short and J 1 base short, with 10 bases between. The CDR3 has 16 residues. The CDR3, as DNA: TGCGCCAGCAGCTTCCGGGGGGCATCCTATAATTCACCCCTCCACTTT. Amino acid sequence: CASSFRGASYNSPLHF.

This clone was found once. The V and J genes are TRBV7-2 and TRBJ2-2; D unclear. The germline V gene encodes CDR1 SGHTA and CDR2 FQGNSA. The CDR3 is made up of 15 amino acids. The germline V and J ends were trimmed by 0 bases and 3 bases, with 8 bases remaining between them. The CDR3 bases are TGTGCCAGCAGCTTAGCTCCCACGTACACCGGGGAGCTGTTTTTT. Translated, it gives CASSLAPTYTGELFF.

The gene calls are TRBV5-5 and TRBJ2-5; 8 bases map to TRBD1. The V gene end was trimmed by 3 bases and the J gene end by 1 base; junction bases not matched to a gene: 17. In germline, CDR1 is SGHKS, CDR2 YYEKEE (reference sequence). The CDR3 sequence is 19 residues long. The CDR3 DNA follows: TGTGCCAGCAGCTCCCCCTCGATGGTCAGGGGGCTCGGCCAAGAGACCCAGTACTTC. Translated: CASSSPSMVRGLGQETQYF.

The chain employs TRBV6-1 and TRBJ2-5; D gene ambiguous. The CDR3 covers 13 residues. Deletions cut 7 bases from V and 7 bases from J, with 16 bases between. The germline V gene has CDR1 MNHNS and CDR2 SASEGT. DNA for the CDR3: TGTGCCAGCAAATTGCTCTCCACTGGGACCCAGTACTTC. This encodes CASKLLSTGTQYF.

The genes are TRBV7-2 and TRBJ1-1; D perhaps matches TRBD1 (5 bases). Per the germline V gene, CDR1 is SGHTA and CDR2 is FQGNSA. CDR3 length equals 16 residues. V was cut by 0 bases and J by 6 bases, with 17 bases left in between. This chain's CDR3 is CASSLAFGQLRSEAFF. The CDR3 nucleotides read TGTGCCAGCAGCTTAGCGTTCGGACAACTAAGGTCTGAAGCTTTCTTT. Using reference TRBV7-2 and TRBJ1-1 for the parts outside the CDR3, the full variable domain is GAGVSQSPSNKVTEKGKDVELRCDPISGHTALYWYRQSLGQGLEFLIYFQGNSAPDKSGLPSDRFSAERTGGSVSTLTIQRTQQEDSAVYLCASSLAFGQLRSEAFFGQGTRLTVV.

The gene calls are TRBV6-1 and TRBJ2-3; D may be TRBD2 (5 bases). The germline V gene encodes CDR1 MNHNS and CDR2 SASEGT. The CDR3 length is 15 residues. V was cut by 2 bases and J by 1 base, with 10 bases left in between. DNA for the CDR3: TGTGCCAGCAGTGAACGGACTTTACGCACAGATACGCAGTATTTT. Protein product: CASSERTLRTDTQYF.

The CDR3 loop reads CASSPDDRDTQYF. The CDR3 DNA is TGTGCCAGCAGCCCGGACGACCGGGATACGCAGTATTTT. This chain uses TRBV11-3 with TRBJ2-3; D uncertain. V was cut by 5 bases and J by 6 bases, with 12 bases left in between. The CDR3 is made up of 13 amino acids. Germline V gene lookup returns CDR1 SGHNT and CDR2 YENEEA.

This clone was counted a few times. The chain links TRBV6-6 to TRBJ2-7, with D hard to call. CDR1 and CDR2 (germline): MNHNY, SVGAGI (reference sequence). The CDR3 totals 13 residues. Trimming shortened V by 5 bases and J by 2 bases, and 10 bases separated the two germline ends. CDR3 loop: CASSPSPAYEQYF. The CDR3 nucleotides read TGTGCCAGCAGTCCGTCACCAGCCTACGAGCAGTACTTC.

This clone was counted only a few times. This chain uses TRBV6-5 with TRBJ1-1; a possible D gene is TRBD1 (6 bases). V shed 7 bases and J shed 5 bases, with 14 bases lying between them. This CDR3 spans 13 amino acids. The germline V gene has CDR1 MNHEY and CDR2 SVGAGI. Written as DNA, the CDR3 is TGTGCCAGCACTCAAAGGGGGGTGACTGAAGCTTTCTTT. It specifies CASTQRGVTEAFF.

The chain employs TRBV27 and TRBJ2-3; D is unclear. CDR1 and CDR2 (germline): MNHEY, SMNVEV (reference sequence). V gave up 0 bases and J gave up 0 bases, with 4 bases separating them. CDR3 length equals 14 residues. CDR3 region: CASSLSRSTDTQYF. In DNA, the CDR3 is TGTGCCAGCAGTTTATCGAGGAGCACAGATACGCAGTATTTT.

There are a few counts of this clone. The junction differs from germline at one of its ends, possibly a read error. The rearrangement links TRBV4-1 to TRBJ1-2, with TRBD1 as a possible D gene (5 bases). This CDR3 comprises 13 residues. Germline V lookup: CDR1 MGHRA, CDR2 YSYEKL. The CDR3 nucleotides read TGTGCCAGCAGCCAAGATAACGGGGCGAGCTACACCTTC. Translation: CASSQDNGASYTF.

The J gene is TRBJ2-5, the V gene TRBV19; tentatively, D is TRBD1 or TRBD2 (5 bases each). This CDR3 comprises 13 residues. CDR1 and CDR2 from the germline V gene are LNHDA and SQIVND (reference sequence). Trimming took 5 bases from V and 5 from J, leaving 12 bases between them. As DNA, the CDR3 is TGTGCCAGTAGTCCCTTGGGACGGGAGACCCAGTACTTC. Translating gives CASSPLGRETQYF.